Here is one T cell receptor (beta chain) with its context. The treatment: randomized to nivolumab then ipilimumab (arm A) or the reverse (arm B). From thawed PBMCs, live CD3+CD8+ cells negative for CD19 and CD56 were sorted. Using immunoSEQ multiplex PCR, the repertoire was profiled, and TCRdb retains in-frame clones only, with some absent. This table has more than 30,000 clones, 86% appearing once. Germline CDR1 is MNHEY and CDR2 is SMNVEV (reference sequence). V lost 1 base, J lost 7 bases, and 4 bases stayed unmatched. CDR3 length equals 15 residues. These data belong to a study of sequential checkpoint blockade in melanoma. Study-level information: Arm A got nivolumab then ipilimumab; arm B the reverse, 1:1. Maintenance nivolumab came after either treatment sequence.

This clonotype was sampled from a human donor with melanoma. The sequenced sample was CD8+ T cells sorted from blood (inferred from file names), obtained from a patient given nivolumab and ipilimumab in sequence. The chain uses TRBV27 and TRBJ1-5; 10 nucleotides agree with TRBD1. The CDR3 DNA is TGTGCCAGCAGTTTATGGGGACAGGGGAAACAGCCCCAGCATTTT. It specifies CASSLWGQGKQPQHF.